This T cell receptor (beta chain) came from a study of beta chain features in type 1 diabetes. Whole-study findings and limits: When Type 1 diabetes patients were examined, their TCRB CDR3s proved moderately but significantly shorter in all four CD4+ subsets. Any HLA effect on TCRB rearrangement was left unresolved by small sub-analyses.

With respect to this clone: Its antigen is undetermined.

The whole isolated RNA underwent reverse transcription, so sequencing captured expressed TCRB transcripts. The repertoire was sequenced with immunoSEQ multiplex PCR; TCRdb's copy has only in-frame clones and lacks some. Seen here are around 310,000 clones, roughly 14% observed once, and the top ten hold around 0.016%. Central memory, naive, regulatory and stem cell-like memory CD4+ cells were sorted by CD45RO/CCR7/CD25/CD127/CD95/CD27. Populations isolated by sorting all had purity greater than 95%. CDR1 is KGHSH, CDR2 LQKENI, per germline. The length of the CDR3 is 16 residues. Trimming removed 3 bases from V and 4 bases from J, with 19 bases in between.

The chain joins TRBV18 to TRBJ2-7; TRBD1 might be the D (6 bases). The receptor was derived from a woman under 30 with type 1 diabetes. The sample was naive CD4+ T cells from blood. The CDR3 here is CASSPGVGTSNYEQYF. DNA for the CDR3: TGTGCCAGCTCACCTGGGGTTGGGACAAGCAATTACGAGCAGTACTTC.